Listed below are T cell receptor beta chains from one sample, sequenced in a study of beta chain features in type 1 diabetes. Produced via immunoSEQ multiplex PCR; TCRdb's table is partial and in-frame only. The table includes 100,000 to 150,000 clones, around 10% detected once. Material: central memory CD4+ T cells from blood. These receptors were obtained from a young man with type 1 diabetes. Both conserved end residues are part of each CDR3. D genes are given only for firm matches. Clone size is shown for a subset of rows, as once, few, many or a class of expanded clone.

j_call: TRBJ1-2; v_call: TRBV27; clone_size: NA; d_call: TRBD1; cdr3_nt: TGTGCCAGCAGTACCCTCGGGACAGGCGCAGCCGCGAGGGGTGGCTACACCTTC; cdr3_aa: CASSTLGTGAAARGGYTF
j_call: TRBJ1-2; v_call: TRBV23-1; clone_size: NA; d_call: NA; cdr3_nt: TGCGCCAGCAGTCAAGGTGGAGTTGGCTATGGCTACACCTTC; cdr3_aa: CASSQGGVGYGYTF
j_call: TRBJ2-1; v_call: TRBV11-2; clone_size: NA; d_call: TRBD2; cdr3_nt: TGTGCCAGCAGCTTATCTGGGGCGGGAGGCCCCCAGTTCTTC; cdr3_aa: CASSLSGAGGPQFF
j_call: TRBJ2-2; v_call: TRBV7-2; clone_size: few; d_call: NA; cdr3_nt: TGTGCCAGCAGCCTAAATCGACAAACCGGGGAGCTGTTTTTT; cdr3_aa: CASSLNRQTGELFF
j_call: TRBJ1-2; v_call: TRBV29-1; clone_size: few; d_call: TRBD1; cdr3_nt: TGCAGCGTCTCCGGGACAGGGGGCGGGAGCTATGGCTACACCTTC; cdr3_aa: CSVSGTGGGSYGYTF
j_call: TRBJ1-5; v_call: TRBV4-1; clone_size: few; d_call: NA; cdr3_nt: TGCGCCAGCAGCCAAGACAGGGCAAATCAGCCCCAGCATTTT; cdr3_aa: CASSQDRANQPQHF
j_call: TRBJ2-1; v_call: TRBV18; clone_size: NA; d_call: TRBD2; cdr3_nt: TGTGCCAGCTCACTTATGCCAGGGACTAGCCCGAATGAGCAGTTCTTC; cdr3_aa: CASSLMPGTSPNEQFF
j_call: TRBJ2-1; v_call: TRBV7-3; clone_size: few; d_call: TRBD2; cdr3_nt: TGTGCCAGCAGCCCCCGACTAGCTAATGAGCAGTTCTTC; cdr3_aa: CASSPRLANEQFF
j_call: TRBJ2-5; v_call: TRBV5-6; clone_size: few; d_call: NA; cdr3_nt: TGTGCCAGCGAGACACCCAGGCAAGAGACCCAGTACTTC; cdr3_aa: CASETPRQETQYF
j_call: TRBJ2-3; v_call: TRBV7-2; clone_size: NA; d_call: TRBD2; cdr3_nt: TGTGCCAGCAGCTCCCTAGCGGGGGGCACAGATACGCAGTATTTT; cdr3_aa: CASSSLAGGTDTQYF
j_call: TRBJ2-1; v_call: TRBV10-3; clone_size: few; d_call: TRBD2; cdr3_nt: TGTGCCATCAGTGAGTCATTAGGACTAGCGGGGGTTAATGAGCAGTTCTTC; cdr3_aa: CAISESLGLAGVNEQFF
j_call: TRBJ1-6; v_call: TRBV4-2; clone_size: NA; d_call: NA; cdr3_nt: TGTGCCAGCAGCCAGCACCGGGACACCCGTTCACCCCTCCACTTT; cdr3_aa: CASSQHRDTRSPLHF
j_call: TRBJ1-1; v_call: TRBV29-1; clone_size: NA; d_call: TRBD1; cdr3_nt: TGCAGCGTTTACAGGGGGTCGGGGGGCACTGAAGCTTTCTTT; cdr3_aa: CSVYRGSGGTEAFF
j_call: TRBJ2-3; v_call: TRBV9; clone_size: few; d_call: NA; cdr3_nt: TGTGCCAGCAGCGTAGAACAGGGGAGGACAGATACGCAGTATTTT; cdr3_aa: CASSVEQGRTDTQYF
j_call: TRBJ1-5; v_call: TRBV9; clone_size: NA; d_call: NA; cdr3_nt: TGTGCCAGCAGCCCACAGGCTAGCAATCAGCCCCAGCATTTT; cdr3_aa: CASSPQASNQPQHF
j_call: TRBJ1-2; v_call: TRBV25-1; clone_size: NA; d_call: NA; cdr3_nt: TGTGCCAGCAGCGGGGAGGTTCTGGGCTATGGCTACACCTTC; cdr3_aa: CASSGEVLGYGYTF
j_call: TRBJ1-5; v_call: TRBV28; clone_size: NA; d_call: NA; cdr3_nt: TGTGCCAGCAGTTCGGAACAGGGAACGCCCCAGCATTTT; cdr3_aa: CASSSEQGTPQHF
j_call: TRBJ2-1; v_call: TRBV10-3; clone_size: NA; d_call: TRBD2; cdr3_nt: TGTGCCATCAGTGAGGGGGGACTAGGGAGGACTGAGCAGTTCTTC; cdr3_aa: CAISEGGLGRTEQFF
j_call: TRBJ2-5; v_call: TRBV5-1; clone_size: NA; d_call: NA; cdr3_nt: TGCGCCAGCAGCGCGGGGACCGCCGAAGAGACCCAGTACTTC; cdr3_aa: CASSAGTAEETQYF
j_call: TRBJ2-7; v_call: TRBV4-2; clone_size: NA; d_call: NA; cdr3_nt: TGTGCCAGCAGCCAAGGGGGGCCAGCGGCTTACGAGCAGTACTTC; cdr3_aa: CASSQGGPAAYEQYF
j_call: TRBJ1-2; v_call: TRBV29-1; clone_size: few; d_call: NA; cdr3_nt: TGCAGCACATCCGGCTACACCTTC; cdr3_aa: CSTSGYTF
j_call: TRBJ1-1; v_call: TRBV7-8; clone_size: NA; d_call: TRBD1; cdr3_nt: TGTGCCAGCAGCTCGACAGGGAGCACTGAAGCTTTCTTT; cdr3_aa: CASSSTGSTEAFF
j_call: TRBJ2-2; v_call: TRBV7-9; clone_size: few; d_call: TRBD2; cdr3_nt: TGTGCTGTGTCGGAACTAGCGGTGAACACCGGGGAGCTGTTTTTT; cdr3_aa: CAVSELAVNTGELFF
j_call: TRBJ2-3; v_call: TRBV15; clone_size: NA; d_call: TRBD2; cdr3_nt: TGTGCCACCAGCAGAGATTTGGCGGGGGGAGCAGATACGCAGTATTTT; cdr3_aa: CATSRDLAGGADTQYF
j_call: TRBJ1-1; v_call: TRBV6-5; clone_size: few; d_call: NA; cdr3_nt: TGTGCCAGCAGTTACTCGGAGGCCAGCACTGAAGCTTTCTTT; cdr3_aa: CASSYSEASTEAFF
j_call: TRBJ2-5; v_call: TRBV14; clone_size: few; d_call: NA; cdr3_nt: TGTGCCAGCAGCCAACATTTAGGAGGAGGCGAGACCCAGTACTTC; cdr3_aa: CASSQHLGGGETQYF
j_call: TRBJ2-3; v_call: TRBV11-2; clone_size: few; d_call: NA; cdr3_nt: TGTGCCAGCAGCCTTGGAGGAATAGATACGCAGTATTTT; cdr3_aa: CASSLGGIDTQYF
j_call: TRBJ1-1; v_call: TRBV7-2; clone_size: NA; d_call: TRBD1; cdr3_nt: TGTGCCAGCAGCACCGGGACAGGGAACACTGAAGCTTTCTTT; cdr3_aa: CASSTGTGNTEAFF
j_call: TRBJ1-5; v_call: TRBV2; clone_size: few; d_call: TRBD1; cdr3_nt: TGTGCCAGCAGCCAAGGACAGGGAGATCAGCCCCAGCATTTT; cdr3_aa: CASSQGQGDQPQHF
j_call: TRBJ2-5; v_call: TRBV5-4; clone_size: few; d_call: TRBD2; cdr3_nt: TGTGCCAGCAGCTTGACTAGCGGGGGACAAGAGACCCAGTACTTC; cdr3_aa: CASSLTSGGQETQYF
j_call: TRBJ2-5; v_call: TRBV20-1; clone_size: NA; d_call: NA; cdr3_nt: TGCAGTGCTAGACTAGAGACCCAGTACTTC; cdr3_aa: CSARLETQYF
j_call: TRBJ2-3; v_call: TRBV5-1; clone_size: few; d_call: NA; cdr3_nt: TGCGCCAGCAGCGACGGGGTAGGGACAGATACGCAGTATTTT; cdr3_aa: CASSDGVGTDTQYF
j_call: TRBJ1-2; v_call: TRBV7-9; clone_size: NA; d_call: NA; cdr3_nt: TGTGCCAGCAGCGAAGGGCTACAGATAACTAGGGGCTACACCTTC; cdr3_aa: CASSEGLQITRGYTF
j_call: TRBJ1-3; v_call: TRBV28; clone_size: NA; d_call: NA; cdr3_nt: TGTGCCAGCAGTCGTGTCGCAGGGCGATCTGGAAACACCATATATTTT; cdr3_aa: CASSRVAGRSGNTIYF
j_call: TRBJ1-1; v_call: TRBV11-2; clone_size: NA; d_call: NA; cdr3_nt: TGTGCCAGCAGTCCGTCTGAAGCTTTCTTT; cdr3_aa: CASSPSEAFF
j_call: TRBJ1-5; v_call: TRBV6-6; clone_size: few; d_call: NA; cdr3_nt: TGTGCCAGCAGTTATCAGGCTCACAATCAGCCCCAGCATTTT; cdr3_aa: CASSYQAHNQPQHF
j_call: TRBJ1-5; v_call: TRBV28; clone_size: many; d_call: TRBD1; cdr3_nt: TGTGCGATACAGGGGGCAGGTCAGCCCCAGCATTTT; cdr3_aa: CAIQGAGQPQHF